This T cell receptor beta chain is drawn from a study of cytomegalovirus exposure and HLA in healthy donors. Study results and limitations: In a later analysis, HLA-C alleles had the fewest associated TCRs, DRB1 alleles the most. A later analysis reportedly identified an Asian-associated ancestry cluster as carrying fewer N-insertions than the approximately 710-donor mean. Researchers reported in a later analysis that a missense DCLRE1C variant was tied to TCR beta V- and J-gene trimming. Presence/absence analyses assumed roughly uniform sequencing depth across donors.

V was pared by 2 bases and J by 2 bases, with 9 bases between. The CDR3 length is 14 residues. Germline V gene lookup returns CDR1 SGHRS and CDR2 YFSETQ. On this clone itself: The antigen is undetermined.

The primer mix had 60 Vbeta and 13 Jbeta primers. Data came from immunoSEQ multiplex PCR; TCRdb stores just in-frame clones and leaves some out. The sample lists some 90,000 clones, 80% occurring once. This TCR came from a woman between 45 and 60 years old in good health and CMV-seropositive. The specimen sequenced was PBMCs. The chain joins TRBV5-1 to TRBJ2-3, with unresolved D. For the CDR3, the DNA is TGCGCCAGCAGCTTTCAGCGCCCCACAGATACGCAGTATTTT. This encodes CASSFQRPTDTQYF.